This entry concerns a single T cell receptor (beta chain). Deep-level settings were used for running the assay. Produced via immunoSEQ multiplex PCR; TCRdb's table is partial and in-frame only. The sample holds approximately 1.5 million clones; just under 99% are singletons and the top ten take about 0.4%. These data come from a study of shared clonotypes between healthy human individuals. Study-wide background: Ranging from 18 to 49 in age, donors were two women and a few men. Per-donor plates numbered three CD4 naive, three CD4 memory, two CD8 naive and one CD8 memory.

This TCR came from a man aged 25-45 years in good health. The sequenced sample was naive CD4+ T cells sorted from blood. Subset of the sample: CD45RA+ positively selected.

CDR3 protein: CASMQGETQYF. The CDR3 bases are TGTGCCAGCATGCAGGGGGAGACCCAGTACTTC. V and J are TRBV6-5 and TRBJ2-5, with D possibly being TRBD1 (6 bases). The CDR3 sequence is 11 residues long. Per germline, CDR1 MNHEY and CDR2 SVGAGI. Trimming removed 7 bases from V and 5 bases from J, with 8 bases in between.